Shown below are 21 T cell receptor beta chains from a single sample sequenced in a study of T cells in Graves' hyperthyroidism and ophthalmopathy. RNA transcripts provided the source from which TCR beta CDR3 regions were amplified. The primer set for the first-round RT-PCR of the TCR CDR3 was HTBI. TCRdb called the multiplex PCR reads again in MiXCR, with one record for every CDR3 protein. The table shows approximately 600,000 distinct CDR3 sequences, with around 15% occurring only once. The sequenced material came from blood. These receptors all stem from a woman in her thirties with Graves' hyperthyroidism.

This clonotype was counted ten times or more. J is TRBJ2-1 and V is TRBV7-2, with 11 bases matching TRBD2. The CDR3 is 15 residues long. J gave up 7 bases and V 5 bases, and 7 bases lay outside the gene matches. The germline V gene has CDR1 SGHTA and CDR2 FQGNSA. The CDR3 bases are TGTGCCAGCAGCATACTAGCGGGAGCTCAGAATGAGCAGTTCTTC. Residues: CASSILAGAQNEQFF.

Here the CDR3 DNA reads TGTGCCAGCATCATTAGTCGGTACTTC. Translation: CASIISRYF. The rearrangement links TRBV27 to TRBJ2-5; D gene uncertain. Germline V gives CDR1 MNHEY, CDR2 SMNVEV (reference sequence). V gave up 7 bases and J gave up 13 bases, with 10 bases separating them. The CDR3 has 9 amino acids.

This clonotype was observed a handful of times. The V gene is TRBV6-5, the J gene TRBJ2-7; D is unresolved. The V gene's germline CDR1 is MNHEY and CDR2 SVGAGI. The CDR3 length is 14 residues. Trimming took off 0 bases at V and 2 bases at J, with 8 bases between the two ends. CDR3 DNA sequence: TGTGCCAGCAGTTACTCGCCAGGTACCTACGAGCAGTACTTC. It specifies CASSYSPGTYEQYF.

Many counts were recorded for this clonotype. In nucleotides, the CDR3 is TGTGCCACCGGGACCGGGGAACTTGATACGCAGTATTTT. This translates into CATGTGELDTQYF. The rearrangement links TRBV24-1 to TRBJ2-3; D tentatively reads TRBD1 or TRBD2 (5 bases each). Between the trimmed V and J ends, which lost 9 bases and 6 bases, there was a span of 15 bases. Germline V CDR1 and CDR2: KGHDR, SFDVKD. CDR3 size: 13 residues.

This clonotype came up many times. The chain is built from TRBV6-2 or TRBV6-3 and TRBJ2-3; D not resolved. The V gene's germline CDR1 is MNHEY and CDR2 SVGEGT. This CDR3 has 14 residues. Deletions cut 7 bases from V and 1 base from J, with 12 bases between. The CDR3 protein is CASNDPRGTDTQYF. The CDR3 coding sequence is TGTGCCAGCAACGATCCTCGGGGCACAGATACGCAGTATTTT.

This clonotype occurred a few times. The junction and the germline gene differ at one end; a read error may be behind it. The chain couples TRBV6-1 to TRBJ1-2, with 12 bases aligning to TRBD1. Germline V lookup: CDR1 MNHNS, CDR2 SASEGT. CDR3 size: 18 residues. This CDR3 reads CASSQAGTGGPRGYGYTF. The CDR3 coding sequence is TGTGCCAGCAGTCAAGCCGGGACAGGGGGCCCGCGTGGCTATGGCTACACCTTC.

This clonotype was picked up many times. Written as DNA, the CDR3 is TGTGCCAGCAGCTACGGACAGACCGGGGAGCTGTTTTTT. This codes for CASSYGQTGELFF. The V call is TRBV5-6, the J call TRBJ2-2; D might be TRBD1 (6 bases). Germline CDR1 and CDR2: SGHDT and YYEEEE. The V gene lost 3 bases and the J gene lost 5 bases, with 8 bases spanning the gap. The CDR3 contains 13 residues.

This chain connects TRBV9 to TRBJ2-3; the D gene could be TRBD1 or TRBD2 (5 bases each). Looked up from germline, CDR1 is SGDLS and CDR2 is YYNGEE. Trimming removed 3 bases from V and 0 bases from J, with 14 bases in between. This CDR3 has 16 residues. As DNA, the CDR3 is TGTGCCAGCAGCGCGGGGACGGCTACTAGCACAGATACGCAGTATTTT. Protein product: CASSAGTATSTDTQYF.

This clonotype has a count of ten or more. The chain carries TRBV2 and TRBJ1-1; possible D gene TRBD1, 6 bases. The V end was cut by 3 bases, the J end by 4 bases, with 12 bases between. The V gene's germline CDR1 is SNHLY and CDR2 FYNNEI. The CDR3 runs to 14 residues. The CDR3 region has the DNA TGTGCCAGCAGTGATCTGGGGGCGGGCACTGAAGCTTTCTTT. Translated: CASSDLGAGTEAFF.

This clonotype was observed many times. The chain links TRBV2 to TRBJ2-2; a possible D gene is TRBD1 (6 bases). CDR3 length: 15 residues. V was pared by 10 bases and J by 0 bases, with 15 bases between. The germline V gene has CDR1 SNHLY and CDR2 FYNNEI. CDR3 coding DNA: TGTGCCACCCTGGACAGCGTTACGAACACCGGGGAGCTGTTTTTT. This codes for CATLDSVTNTGELFF.

This clonotype was detected many times. J is TRBJ1-5 and V is TRBV18, with no clear D. Trimming removed 4 bases at V and 9 bases at J, with 16 bases between. CDR1 is KGHSH and CDR2 is LQKENI in the germline V gene. The CDR3 length is 14 residues. CDR3 in amino acids: CASSRLIEGTPQHF. CDR3 DNA: TGTGCCAGCTCACGACTTATTGAAGGAACGCCCCAGCATTTT.

This clonotype has more than one count but fewer than ten. This sequence joins TRBV2 and TRBJ1-6; D remains ambiguous. Germline CDR1 SNHLY, CDR2 FYNNEI. CDR3 length: 12 amino acids. The V gene lost 5 bases and the J gene lost 5 bases, with 4 bases spanning the gap. This CDR3 is CASSWDNSPLHF. CDR3 DNA: TGTGCCAGCAGTTGGGATAATTCACCCCTCCACTTT.

This rearrangement joins TRBV28 to TRBJ1-4; TRBD1 aligns across 9 bases. CDR1 is MDHEN and CDR2 is SYDVKM in the germline V gene. This CDR3 is built from 15 residues. V gave up 5 bases and J gave up 7 bases; unmatched junction bases: 8. The CDR3 is CASSATGTGTEKLFF. The CDR3 DNA follows: TGTGCCAGCAGTGCAACCGGGACAGGGACTGAAAAACTGTTTTTT.

This clonotype came up many times. This rearrangement joins TRBV7-2 to TRBJ2-6, with D unresolved. CDR3 length equals 15 residues. Trimming took 3 bases from V and 0 from J, leaving 6 bases between them. Per the germline V gene, CDR1 is SGHTA and CDR2 is FQGNSA. In DNA, the CDR3 is TGTGCCAGCAGCTTCGAAAGCTCTGGGGCCAACGTCCTGACTTTC. Amino acids: CASSFESSGANVLTF.

This clonotype appeared a single time. This chain connects TRBV10-3 to TRBJ2-7; D is tentatively TRBD1 or TRBD2 (5 bases each). Germline V CDR1 and CDR2: ENHRY, SYGVKD. Deletions cut 1 base from V and 0 bases from J, with 10 bases between. This CDR3 comprises 15 residues. The CDR3 loop reads CAISEYGGSSYEQYF. CDR3 nucleotide sequence: TGTGCCATCAGTGAGTATGGGGGTTCCTCCTACGAGCAGTACTTC.

A remark on this clonotype: The junction differs from germline at one of its ends, possibly a read error. This chain connects TRBV28 to TRBJ2-1, with 9 bases lining up with TRBD1. Germline loops: CDR1 MDHEN, CDR2 SYDVKM. The CDR3 spans 14 residues. The CDR3: CPSSPGQGYNEQFF. The CDR3, as DNA: TGTCCCAGCAGCCCGGGACAGGGTTACAATGAGCAGTTCTTC.

This clonotype has just a few counts. The V call is TRBV9, the J call TRBJ2-5; 8 nucleotides match TRBD1. The CDR3 spans 16 residues. Germline V gene lookup returns CDR1 SGDLS and CDR2 YYNGEE. V was pared by 1 base and J by 1 base, with 6 bases of the junction left unmatched. The CDR3 spells CASSVSGTGSQETQYF. DNA for the CDR3: TGTGCCAGCAGCGTATCAGGGACAGGTAGCCAAGAGACCCAGTACTTC.

This chain uses TRBV10-3 with TRBJ2-2, with 8 positions matching TRBD2. CDR1 ENHRY and CDR2 SYGVKD come from the germline V gene. Unmatched junction bases numbered 16, after V lost 6 bases and J lost 1 base. There are 19 residues in the CDR3. CDR3 bases: TGTGCCATCAGCGCGGACGCCCCGGGGGGGGGAATGAACACCGGGGAGCTGTTTTTT. This codes for CAISADAPGGGMNTGELFF.

This clonotype occurred once. The chain carries TRBV6-4 and TRBJ2-7, with 11 bases identical to TRBD2. CDR3 size: 15 residues. J lost 3 bases, V lost 5 bases, and 6 bases had no gene match. The germline V gene encodes CDR1 MRHNA and CDR2 SNTAGT. CDR3: CASSRLAGGLYEQYF. The CDR3 DNA reads TGTGCCAGCAGTCGTCTAGCGGGGGGACTCTACGAGCAGTACTTC.

In this sample, this clonotype turned up many times. The CDR3 DNA follows: TGTGCCAGCAGTGAAGCGCTCGGGCGGCTGGTCGTATCCTACGAGCAGTACTTC. It codes for CASSEALGRLVVSYEQYF. This chain connects TRBV6-1 to TRBJ2-7; D ambiguous. The CDR3 is 18 residues long. Germline CDR1 and CDR2: MNHNS and SASEGT. The germline V and J ends were trimmed by 0 bases and 1 base, with 19 bases remaining between them.

This clonotype was found many times. The chain couples TRBV28 to TRBJ2-7, with 8 bases fitting TRBD2. CDR3 length equals 15 residues. Germline CDR1 reads MDHEN; CDR2 reads SYDVKM. V lost 5 bases, J lost 7 bases, and 13 bases stayed unmatched. In DNA form, the CDR3 reads TGTGCCAGCAGTGCCTACGCGGGAGGTCTCAGGGAGCAGTACTTC. Translation gives CASSAYAGGLREQYF.